This TCR beta chain was captured by sequencing in a study of vaccination and CD4 T cells after COVID-19. For the study at large: Post-vaccine sample collection happened at a median of approximately 77 days after dose two, ranging 14 to 241.

The Oncomine TCR Beta short-read assay was applied to DNA of cultured CD4+ T cells. TCRdb re-derived calls from the PCR reads in MiXCR, one entry per CDR3 protein. The table includes more than 15,000 distinct CDR3 sequences, 60% detected once. Comment on this clonotype: Its antigen is not known.

The treatment denotes: approximately nine-day PBMC culture with coronavirus spike peptide pools or control peptides (ViraFEST assay). The receptor was derived from a human donor who had recovered from COVID-19. Specimen: CD4+ T cells from blood, cultured in vitro.

CDR3 sequence reads: CASSLVGQGLGGTEAFF. CDR3 nucleotide sequence: TGTGCCAGCAGCTTGGTGGGACAGGGGCTGGGTGGCACTGAAGCTTTCTTT. This chain connects TRBV5-4 to TRBJ1-1; 10 bases line up with TRBD1. Germline loops: CDR1 SGHNT, CDR2 YYREEE (reference sequence). The V and J ends lost 0 bases and 4 bases, in that order; junction bases with no gene match: 9. The CDR3 covers 17 residues.